One sample yielded the 11 T cell receptor beta chains listed below, sequenced in a study of cytomegalovirus exposure and HLA in healthy donors. A multiplex PCR was run with 60 Vbeta primers and 13 Jbeta primers. The table came from immunoSEQ multiplex PCR; TCRdb's copy has only in-frame clones and leaves some out. The table includes some 150,000 clones, around 84% detected once. Sequenced: PBMCs. These receptors came from a boy aged 2 to 10 in good health and CMV-seronegative.

The V call is TRBV7-9, the J call TRBJ1-2; 10 bases are a match to TRBD1. Looked up from germline, CDR1 is SEHNR and CDR2 is FQNEAQ (reference sequence). The CDR3 loop spans 14 amino acids. The trim removed 6 bases at V and 5 bases at J, leaving 6 bases unmatched. Here the CDR3 DNA reads TGTGCCAGCAGGGATGGGACAGGGGCATATGGCTACACCTTC. Amino acids: CASRDGTGAYGYTF.

Comments on this clone: Other DNA variants within this sample encode the same CDR3. The rearrangement uses TRBV7-2 and TRBJ2-5; 11 bases align to TRBD2. The CDR3 runs to 17 residues. V shed 0 bases and J 5 bases; nucleotides not matched to a gene: 8. Germline loops: CDR1 SGHTA, CDR2 FQGNSA. The CDR3 coding sequence is TGTGCCAGCAGCTTAGCAGGGAGACTAGCGGGACTTGAGACCCAGTACTTC. This sequence encodes CASSLAGRLAGLETQYF.

J is TRBJ1-1 and V is TRBV7-9; TRBD1 aligns across 9 bases. V lost 4 bases and J lost 4; bases outside the gene matches: 4. Germline V lookup: CDR1 SEHNR, CDR2 FQNEAQ (reference sequence). The CDR3 is 14 residues long. Here the CDR3 DNA reads TGTGCCAGCAGCTACAGGGGGCGACCCACTGAAGCTTTCTTT. Its translation is CASSYRGRPTEAFF.

This clone showed up just a few times. The chain has TRBV4-3 and TRBJ2-7; 9 bases agree with TRBD1. Trimming cost V 4 bases and J 6 bases; bases outside gene matches: 10. The germline V gene encodes CDR1 LGHNA and CDR2 YSLEER. The CDR3 contains 15 residues. CDR3 region: CASSPERQGDIEQYF. CDR3 DNA sequence: TGCGCCAGCAGCCCAGAGAGACAGGGGGATATCGAGCAGTACTTC.

The CDR3 DNA is TGTGCCAGTAGTATTCCCAGGGGGTCGAACACTGAAGCTTTCTTT. Translation: CASSIPRGSNTEAFF. The rearrangement joins TRBV19 to TRBJ1-1; 7 nucleotides align to TRBD1. The J segment lost 1 base and the V segment lost 3 bases, leaving 5 bases of the junction unmatched. Germline CDR1 is LNHDA and CDR2 is SQIVND (reference sequence). The CDR3 is made up of 15 amino acids.

Only a few counts were recorded for this clone. The chain is built from TRBV4-1 and TRBJ1-1, with no clear D. V gave up 2 bases and J gave up 0 bases, with 22 bases separating them. The CDR3 sequence is 19 residues long. Germline V gives CDR1 MGHRA, CDR2 YSYEKL. The CDR3 reads CASSQWVRLQAAMNTEAFF. DNA of the CDR3: TGCGCCAGCAGCCAATGGGTCAGATTGCAGGCCGCAATGAACACTGAAGCTTTCTTT.

This chain connects TRBV7-9 to TRBJ2-3; TRBD1 agrees at 10 bases. Germline values: CDR1 SEHNR, CDR2 FQNEAQ (reference sequence). The CDR3 runs 15 residues. V gave up 6 bases and J gave up 4 bases; unmatched junction bases: 7. CDR3 amino acids: CASSYGTGDSDTQYF. The CDR3 region has the DNA TGTGCCAGCAGTTATGGGACAGGGGATTCAGATACGCAGTATTTT.

The chain couples TRBV5-1 to TRBJ2-7, with 10 bases fitting TRBD1. Germline CDR1 and CDR2: SGHRS and YFSETQ. This CDR3 spans 17 amino acids. The trim removed 0 bases at V and 2 bases at J, leaving 8 bases unmatched. In nucleotides, the CDR3 is TGCGCCAGCAGCTTGGCCTACGGGACAGGGGAAGCCTACGAGCAGTACTTC. Translation: CASSLAYGTGEAYEQYF.

This chain links TRBV7-2 with TRBJ2-5; 10 bases are a match to TRBD2. The J segment lost 2 bases and the V segment lost 5 bases, leaving 11 bases of the junction unmatched. This CDR3 is 17 amino acids long. CDR1 SGHTA and CDR2 FQGNSA come from the germline V gene. CDR3 sequence: CASSRTSGGGGQETQYF. The DNA of the CDR3 is TGTGCCAGCAGCCGGACTAGCGGAGGGGGTGGACAAGAGACCCAGTACTTC.

Worth noting for this clone: This specimen includes other DNA sequences encoding the same CDR3. The V gene is TRBV7-9, the J gene TRBJ1-4; perhaps TRBD1 as D (5 bases). CDR1 and CDR2 from the germline V gene are SEHNR and FQNEAQ (reference sequence). CDR3 length: 16 residues. V lost 5 bases and J lost 0, with 13 bases in between. The CDR3 spells CASSLKTGATNEKLFF. CDR3 sequence (DNA): TGTGCCAGCAGCCTCAAAACAGGTGCAACTAATGAAAAACTGTTTTTT.

V is TRBV6-1 and J is TRBJ1-2, with 9 bases identical to TRBD1. CDR1 is MNHNS and CDR2 is SASEGT in the germline V gene. CDR3 length: 15 amino acids. Losses at the gene ends were 3 bases for V and 0 bases for J; bases not matched to a gene: 2. CDR3 coding DNA: TGTGCCAGCAGTGAGGACAGGGGCGCTAACTATGGCTACACCTTC. Amino acid sequence: CASSEDRGANYGYTF.